One and the same sample provided the 18 T cell receptor beta chains below, sequenced in a study of blood T cell repertoires in COVID-19. Only in-frame clones appear in the TCRdb table, and some are missing; sequencing was by immunoSEQ multiplex PCR. The table shows about 150,000 clones, with under 80% occurring only once. Material for sequencing was peripheral blood. The receptors stem from a man aged 60 to 75 with acute or convalescent COVID-19.

The chain uses TRBV10-3 and TRBJ2-1; TRBD2 is a possible D gene (6 bases). With 4 bases removed from V and 6 bases from J, the gap between germline ends came to 16 bases. The CDR3 length is 15 residues. Germline assignment: CDR1 ENHRY and CDR2 SYGVKD. The CDR3 loop reads CAISGGELEGNEQFF. DNA of the CDR3: TGTGCCATCAGTGGGGGGGAACTAGAGGGCAATGAGCAGTTCTTC.

The V and J genes are TRBV27 and TRBJ2-7; 8 bases match TRBD1. CDR1 MNHEY and CDR2 SMNVEV come from the germline V gene (reference sequence). The CDR3 is made up of 13 amino acids. V shed 3 bases and J 5 bases; nucleotides not matched to a gene: 3. The CDR3 loop reads CASSFNRGNEQYF. The CDR3 DNA is TGTGCCAGCAGTTTTAACAGGGGGAACGAGCAGTACTTC.

The chain is built from TRBV28 and TRBJ2-3; D may be TRBD1 (5 bases). Germline V lookup: CDR1 MDHEN, CDR2 SYDVKM. V lost 2 bases, J lost 2 bases, and 8 bases lay in between. This CDR3 region has 14 residues. The CDR3 sequence is CASSLGAYTDTQYF. CDR3 coding DNA: TGTGCCAGCAGTTTAGGGGCCTACACAGATACGCAGTATTTT.

This chain links TRBV5-1 with TRBJ2-7; possibly TRBD2 for D (6 bases). The CDR3 spans 15 residues. CDR1 and CDR2 (germline): SGHRS, YFSETQ. Trimming took 0 bases from V and 2 from J, leaving 12 bases between them. The CDR3 bases are TGCGCCAGCAGCTTGGCCCCGGGAGTCACCTACGAGCAGTACTTC. It encodes CASSLAPGVTYEQYF. Variable domain in full (rest from reference TRBV5-1 and TRBJ2-7): KAGVTQTPRYLIKTRGQQVTLSCSPISGHRSVSWYQQTPGQGLQFLFEYFSETQRNKGNFPGRFSGRQFSNSRSEMNVSTLELGDSALYLCASSLAPGVTYEQYFGPGTRLTVT.

This clone was seen more than once but under ten times. The chain is built from TRBV5-1 and TRBJ2-7; TRBD2 agrees at 9 bases. Germline V gene lookup returns CDR1 SGHRS and CDR2 YFSETQ. Trimming took 0 bases from V and 3 from J; bases not matched to a gene: 4. There are 15 residues in the CDR3. The CDR3 nucleotides read TGCGCCAGCAGCTTGGATAGCGGGGGCCTCTACGAGCAGTACTTC. It codes for CASSLDSGGLYEQYF.

The gene calls are TRBV5-4 and TRBJ2-7, with 13 bases matching TRBD2. Trimming at V came to 4 bases and at J to 0 bases, leaving 4 bases not matched to a gene. Germline V CDR1 and CDR2: SGHNT, YYREEE (reference sequence). The CDR3 contains 16 residues. This chain's CDR3 is CASSPGLAGASYEQYF. In DNA form, the CDR3 reads TGTGCCAGCAGCCCTGGACTAGCGGGGGCCTCCTACGAGCAGTACTTC.

The CDR3 region has the DNA TGTGCCAGTACCCCAGGACTAGCGGGAGGCACAGATACGCAGTATTTT. Translating gives CASTPGLAGGTDTQYF. The rearrangement links TRBV19 to TRBJ2-3; 13 bases fit TRBD2. The CDR3 has 16 amino acids. J gave up 1 base and V 7 bases, and 5 bases lay outside the gene matches. The germline V gene has CDR1 LNHDA and CDR2 SQIVND (reference sequence). The whole variable domain, filled in from reference TRBV19 and TRBJ2-3, reads DGGITQSPKYLFRKEGQNVTLSCEQNLNHDAMYWYRQDPGQGLRLIYYSQIVNDFQKGDIAEGYSVSREKKESFPLTVTSAQKNPTAFYLCASTPGLAGGTDTQYFGPGTRLTVL.

The chain links TRBV7-9 to TRBJ2-1, with TRBD1 matching 10 bases. The V and J ends lost 5 bases and 7 bases, in that order; junction bases with no gene match: 8. Germline CDR1 and CDR2: SEHNR and FQNEAQ (reference sequence). CDR3 length: 15 amino acids. As DNA, the CDR3 is TGTGCCAGCAGCCTACGACAGGGGGCAGAGAATGAGCAGTTCTTC. Translation: CASSLRQGAENEQFF.

The V call is TRBV3-1 (or the pseudogene TRBV3-2), the J call TRBJ2-1; D perhaps matches TRBD2 (5 bases). V dropped 1 base and J dropped 8 bases, with 15 bases sitting between them. Germline V gives CDR1 LGHDT, CDR2 YNNKEL (reference sequence). The CDR3 runs to 15 residues. Written as DNA, the CDR3 is TGTGCCAGCAGCCAAGTTGGTAGCGCCGTGGATGAGCAGTTCTTC. This encodes CASSQVGSAVDEQFF.

Notes on this clone: One end of the junction is discordant with germline, which a read error may explain. In the same sample, other DNA sequences code for this CDR3. This chain joins TRBV7-4 and TRBJ2-7, with 10 bases that match TRBD2. Germline assignment: CDR1 SGHVT and CDR2 SQSDAQ. This CDR3 is built from 16 residues. The CDR3 spells CASSPSGTSDSYEQYF. The CDR3 DNA follows: TGTGCCAGCAGCCCCTCCGGGACTAGCGACTCCTACGAGCAGTATTTC. Drawing the rest from reference TRBV7-4 and TRBJ2-7, the complete variable domain is GAGVSQSPRYKVAKRGRDVALRCDSISGHVTLYWYRQTLGQGSEVLTYSQSDAQRDKSGRPSGRFSAERPERSVSTLKIQRTEQGDSAVYLCASSPSGTSDSYEQYFGPGTRLTVT.

CDR3 amino acids: CASSQQFRTGGNSPLHF. DNA of the CDR3: TGTGCCAGCAGCCAGCAATTCAGGACAGGGGGTAATTCACCCCTCCACTTT. The chain has TRBV3-1 (or the pseudogene TRBV3-2) and TRBJ1-6; 10 positions agree with TRBD1. This CDR3 region has 17 residues. In germline, CDR1 is LGHDT, CDR2 YNNKEL (reference sequence). Trimming removed 3 bases from V and 6 bases from J; junction bases left unmatched: 8.

This sequence joins TRBV16 and TRBJ1-4; D not resolved. CDR3 size: 15 residues. From germline, CDR1 is KGHSY and CDR2 FQNENV. V dropped 0 bases and J dropped 3 bases, with 8 bases sitting between them. Written as DNA, the CDR3 is TGTGCCAGCAGCCAATCGAGGTCAGCTAATGAAAAACTGTTTTTT. Translating it yields CASSQSRSANEKLFF.

The genes are TRBV7-2 and TRBJ2-7, with 9 bases aligning to TRBD1. The CDR3 runs 14 residues. The V and J ends lost 4 bases and 4 bases, in that order; junction bases with no gene match: 5. Germline V gives CDR1 SGHTA, CDR2 FQGNSA. The CDR3 nucleotides are TGTGCCAGCAGCTCTGGGACAGGGAGATACGAGCAGTACTTC. Its protein product is CASSSGTGRYEQYF. Combining the CDR3 with reference TRBV7-2 and TRBJ2-7 gives the whole variable domain GAGVSQSPSNKVTEKGKDVELRCDPISGHTALYWYRQSLGQGLEFLIYFQGNSAPDKSGLPSDRFSAERTGGSVSTLTIQRTQQEDSAVYLCASSSGTGRYEQYFGPGTRLTVT.

This clone turned up a few times. CDR3 amino acids: CASSLGTAYNEQFF. The CDR3 DNA is TGTGCCAGCAGCTTAGGAACAGCTTACAATGAGCAGTTCTTC. The chain recombines TRBV11-3 with TRBJ2-1; D not resolved. The CDR3 consists of 14 residues. Germline V gives CDR1 SGHNT, CDR2 YENEEA. Trimming shortened V by 1 base and J by 4 bases, and 8 bases separated the two germline ends.

This chain uses TRBV12-3 or TRBV12-4 with TRBJ1-2; 9 bases fit TRBD1. The CDR3 extends over 12 amino acids. J was trimmed by 7 bases and V by 6 bases; bases with no gene match: 3. CDR3 region: CASRRDRVGYTF. The CDR3 nucleotides read TGTGCCAGCAGGCGGGACAGGGTTGGCTACACCTTC.

The V gene is TRBV5-8, the J gene TRBJ2-5, with TRBD2 matching over 9 bases. The junction had 11 bases not matched to a gene; V was cut back by 5 bases and J by 3 bases. CDR1 is SGHTS, CDR2 YDEGEE, per germline. The CDR3 contains 16 residues. The CDR3 DNA reads TGTGCCAGCAGACCTCGGCGGGAGGGGGTTAAAGAGACCCAGTACTTC. Its translation: CASRPRREGVKETQYF.

The rearrangement joins TRBV29-1 to TRBJ1-2; no definite D call. This CDR3 is 12 amino acids long. CDR1 is SQVTM, CDR2 ANQGSEA, per germline. V was cut by 4 bases and J by 8 bases, with 14 bases left in between. In nucleotides, the CDR3 is TGCAGCGTTGTTGCCGGGGTAGGGGGCTACACCTTC. Amino acids: CSVVAGVGGYTF.

This chain links TRBV19 with TRBJ1-4, with D uncertain. Germline V gene sequence: CDR1 LNHDA, CDR2 SQIVND (reference sequence). The CDR3 is 14 residues long. The V end lost 5 bases, the J end lost 3 bases, and 10 bases lay between the germline ends. CDR3 region: CASSLTPANEKLFF. The DNA of the CDR3 is TGTGCCAGTAGTCTCACCCCGGCTAATGAAAAACTGTTTTTT.